This TCR beta chain appears in the sequencing data of a study of early T cells in non-severe SARS-CoV-2 infection. TCRdb passed the 5' RACE reads through MiXCR, listing each CDR3 protein once. The sample carries more than 65,000 distinct CDR3 sequences, about 12% recorded once. This clonotype was picked up many times. The CDR3 runs to 15 residues. V lost 6 bases and J 0 bases, leaving 14 bases between the germline ends. The material sequenced was whole blood. The chain is built from TRBV12-3 or TRBV12-4 and TRBJ1-1; D ambiguous. The sequence derives from an adult who was a healthcare worker with PCR-confirmed SARS-CoV-2 infection or an uninfected control (not recorded which). This chain's CDR3 is CASRPWGIMNTEAFF. In nucleotides, the CDR3 is TGTGCCAGCAGACCTTGGGGTATTATGAACACTGAAGCTTTCTTT.